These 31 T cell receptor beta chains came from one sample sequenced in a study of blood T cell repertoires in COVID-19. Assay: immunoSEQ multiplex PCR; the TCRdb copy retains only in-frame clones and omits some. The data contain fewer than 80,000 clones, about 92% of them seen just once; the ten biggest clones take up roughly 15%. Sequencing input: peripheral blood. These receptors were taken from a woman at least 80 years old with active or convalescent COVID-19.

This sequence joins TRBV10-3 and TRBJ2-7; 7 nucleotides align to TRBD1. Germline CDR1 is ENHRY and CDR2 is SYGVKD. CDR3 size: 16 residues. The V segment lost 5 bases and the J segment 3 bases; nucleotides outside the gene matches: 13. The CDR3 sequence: CAISTPPGQQDYEQYF. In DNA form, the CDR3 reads TGTGCCATCAGTACACCACCGGGACAGCAAGACTACGAGCAGTACTTC.

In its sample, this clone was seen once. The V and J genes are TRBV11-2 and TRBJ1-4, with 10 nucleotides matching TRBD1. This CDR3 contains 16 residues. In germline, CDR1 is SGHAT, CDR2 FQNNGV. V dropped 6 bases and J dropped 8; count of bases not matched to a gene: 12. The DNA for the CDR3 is TGTGCCAGCAGATATAGAGGAGGACAGGGGGAAGAAAAACTGTTTTTT. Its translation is CASRYRGGQGEEKLFF.

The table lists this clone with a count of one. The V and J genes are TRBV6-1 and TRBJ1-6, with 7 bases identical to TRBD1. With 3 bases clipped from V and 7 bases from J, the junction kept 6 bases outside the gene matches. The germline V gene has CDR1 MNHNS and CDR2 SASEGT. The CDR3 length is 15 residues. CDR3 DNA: TGTGCCAGCAGTGATTTAGGGGGCAGAAATTCACCCCTCCACTTT. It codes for CASSDLGGRNSPLHF.

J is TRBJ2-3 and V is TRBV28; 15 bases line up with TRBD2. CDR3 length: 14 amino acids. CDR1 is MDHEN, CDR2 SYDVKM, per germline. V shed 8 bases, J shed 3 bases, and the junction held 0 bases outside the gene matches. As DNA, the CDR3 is TGTGCCAGCGGACTAGCGGGGGGGACAGATACGCAGTATTTT. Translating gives CASGLAGGTDTQYF. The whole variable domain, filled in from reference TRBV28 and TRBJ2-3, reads DVKVTQSSRYLVKRTGEKVFLECVQDMDHENMFWYRQDPGLGLRLIYFSYDVKMKEKGDIPEGYSVSREKKERFSLILESASTNQTSMYLCASGLAGGTDTQYFGPGTRLTVL.

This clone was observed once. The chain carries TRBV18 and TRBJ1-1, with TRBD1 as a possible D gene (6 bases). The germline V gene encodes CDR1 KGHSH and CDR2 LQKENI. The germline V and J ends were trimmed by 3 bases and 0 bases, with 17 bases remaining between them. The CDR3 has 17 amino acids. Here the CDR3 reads CASSPRGRRTLNTEAFF. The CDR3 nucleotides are TGTGCCAGCTCACCCAGGGGCCGTCGGACCTTGAACACTGAAGCTTTCTTT. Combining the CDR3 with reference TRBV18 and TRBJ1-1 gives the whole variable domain NAGVMQNPRHLVRRRGQEARLRCSPMKGHSHVYWYRQLPEEGLKFMVYLQKENIIDESGMPKERFSAEFPKEGPSILRIQQVVRGDSAAYFCASSPRGRRTLNTEAFFGQGTRLTVV.

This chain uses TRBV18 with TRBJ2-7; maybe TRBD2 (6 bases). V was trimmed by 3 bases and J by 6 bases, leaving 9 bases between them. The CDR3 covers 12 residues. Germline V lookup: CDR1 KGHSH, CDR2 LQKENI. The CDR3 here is CASSPEGTEQYF. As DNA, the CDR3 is TGTGCCAGCTCACCGGAGGGGACCGAGCAGTACTTC.

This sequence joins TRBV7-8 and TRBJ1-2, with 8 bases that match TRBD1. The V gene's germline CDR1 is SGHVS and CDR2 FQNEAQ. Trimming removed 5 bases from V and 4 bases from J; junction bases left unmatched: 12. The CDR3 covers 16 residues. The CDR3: CASSEGQDPLGYGYTF. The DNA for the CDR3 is TGTGCCAGCAGCGAGGGACAGGACCCCCTAGGCTATGGCTACACCTTC.

CDR3 sequence: CASSIQANTEAFF. Written as DNA, the CDR3 is TGTGCCAGTAGTATTCAGGCGAACACTGAAGCTTTCTTT. The chain carries TRBV19 and TRBJ1-1; D is unresolved. Germline CDR1 reads LNHDA; CDR2 reads SQIVND (reference sequence). This CDR3 comprises 13 residues. Trimming took off 3 bases at V and 1 base at J, with 6 bases between the two ends.

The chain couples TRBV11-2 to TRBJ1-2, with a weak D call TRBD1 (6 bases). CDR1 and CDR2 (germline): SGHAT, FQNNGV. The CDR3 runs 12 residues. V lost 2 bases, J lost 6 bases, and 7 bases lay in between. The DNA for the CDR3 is TGTGCCAGCAGCTTAAACAGGGATGGCTACACCTTC. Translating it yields CASSLNRDGYTF.

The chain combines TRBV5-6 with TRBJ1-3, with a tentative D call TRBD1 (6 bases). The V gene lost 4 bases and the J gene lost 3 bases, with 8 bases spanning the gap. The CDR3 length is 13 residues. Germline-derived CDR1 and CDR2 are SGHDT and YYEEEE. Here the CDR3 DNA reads TGTGCCAGCAGCCCGGACAGTGGAAACACCATATATTTT. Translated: CASSPDSGNTIYF.

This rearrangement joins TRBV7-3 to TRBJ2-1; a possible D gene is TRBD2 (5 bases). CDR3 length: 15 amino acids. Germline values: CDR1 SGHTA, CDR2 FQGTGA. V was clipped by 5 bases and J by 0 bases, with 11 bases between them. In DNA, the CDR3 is TGTGCCAGCAGCAACTGGGCGGGCTCCTACAATGAGCAGTTCTTC. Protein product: CASSNWAGSYNEQFF.

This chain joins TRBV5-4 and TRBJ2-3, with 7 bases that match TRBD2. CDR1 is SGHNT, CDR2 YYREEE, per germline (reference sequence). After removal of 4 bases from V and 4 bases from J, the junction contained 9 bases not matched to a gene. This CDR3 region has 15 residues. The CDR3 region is CASSPGGVAADTQYF. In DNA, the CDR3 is TGTGCCAGCAGCCCTGGGGGGGTTGCGGCAGATACGCAGTATTTT.

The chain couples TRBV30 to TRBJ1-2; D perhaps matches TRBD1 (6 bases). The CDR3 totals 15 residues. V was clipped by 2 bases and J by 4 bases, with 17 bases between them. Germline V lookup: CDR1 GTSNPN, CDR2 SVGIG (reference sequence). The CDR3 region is CAWSLPPEGVYGYTF. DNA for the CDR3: TGTGCCTGGAGTCTACCTCCCGAGGGGGTCTATGGCTACACCTTC.

The DNA of the CDR3 is TGTGCCAGCAGGGGACAGGGGGCTACCAATCAGCCCCAGCATTTT. Amino acid sequence: CASRGQGATNQPQHF. The chain combines TRBV2 with TRBJ1-5, with 12 bases aligning to TRBD1. The CDR3 spans 15 residues. Trimming at V came to 6 bases and at J to 3 bases, leaving 3 bases not matched to a gene. The germline V gene has CDR1 SNHLY and CDR2 FYNNEI.

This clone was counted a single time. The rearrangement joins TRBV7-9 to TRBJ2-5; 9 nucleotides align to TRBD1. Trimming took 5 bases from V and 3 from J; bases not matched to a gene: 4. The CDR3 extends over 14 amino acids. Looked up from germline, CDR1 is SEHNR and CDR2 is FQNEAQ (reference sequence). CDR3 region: CASSPRTGEETQYF. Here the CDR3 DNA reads TGTGCCAGCAGCCCGCGGACAGGGGAAGAGACCCAGTACTTC.

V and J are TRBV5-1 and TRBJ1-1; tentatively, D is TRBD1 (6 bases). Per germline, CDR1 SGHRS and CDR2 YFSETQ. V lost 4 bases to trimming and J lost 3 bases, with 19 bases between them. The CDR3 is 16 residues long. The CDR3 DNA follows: TGCGCCAGCAGCACCCTCGCGGGGGGCAAGGACACTGAAGCTTTCTTT. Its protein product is CASSTLAGGKDTEAFF.

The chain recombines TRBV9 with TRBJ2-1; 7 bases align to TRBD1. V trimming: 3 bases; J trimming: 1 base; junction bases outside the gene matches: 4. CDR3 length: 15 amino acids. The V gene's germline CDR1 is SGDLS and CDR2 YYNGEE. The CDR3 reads CASSAEGQSYNEQFF. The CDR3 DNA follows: TGTGCCAGCAGCGCCGAGGGACAGTCCTACAATGAGCAGTTCTTC.

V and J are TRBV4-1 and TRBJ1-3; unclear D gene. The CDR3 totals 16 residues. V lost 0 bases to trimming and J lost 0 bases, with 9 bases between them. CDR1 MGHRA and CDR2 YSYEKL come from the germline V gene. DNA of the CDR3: TGCGCCAGCAGCCAAGAGGCAAGAAACTCTGGAAACACCATATATTTT. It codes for CASSQEARNSGNTIYF.

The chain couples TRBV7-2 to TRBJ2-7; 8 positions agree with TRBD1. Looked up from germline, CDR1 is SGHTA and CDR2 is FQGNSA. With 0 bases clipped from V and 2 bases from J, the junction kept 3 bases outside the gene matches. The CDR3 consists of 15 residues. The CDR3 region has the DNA TGTGCCAGCAGCTTAGCCCCACAGGGGGCCTACGAGCAGTACTTC. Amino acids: CASSLAPQGAYEQYF.

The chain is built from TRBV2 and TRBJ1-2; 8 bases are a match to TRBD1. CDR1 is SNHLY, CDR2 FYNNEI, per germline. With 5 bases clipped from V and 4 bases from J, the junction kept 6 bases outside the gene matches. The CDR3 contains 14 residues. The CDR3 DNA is TGTGCCAGCAGTCCAGGACAGGGCGGCTATGGCTACACCTTC. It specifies CASSPGQGGYGYTF. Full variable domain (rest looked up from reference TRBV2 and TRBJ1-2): EPEVTQTPSHQVTQMGQEVILRCVPISNHLYFYWYRQILGQKVEFLVSFYNNEISEKSEIFDDQFSVERPDGSNFTLKIRSTKLEDSAMYFCASSPGQGGYGYTFGSGTRLTVV.

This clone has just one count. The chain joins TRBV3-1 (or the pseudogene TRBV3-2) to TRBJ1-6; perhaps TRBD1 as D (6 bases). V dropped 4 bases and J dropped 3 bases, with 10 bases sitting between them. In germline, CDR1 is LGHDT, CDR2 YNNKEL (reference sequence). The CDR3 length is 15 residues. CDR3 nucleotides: TGTGCCAGCAGCCCGAGGACAGTCTATAATTCACCCCTCCACTTT. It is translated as CASSPRTVYNSPLHF.

The CDR3 bases are TGCGCCAGCAGCCATGGGAGCTCCTACAATGAGCAGTTCTTC. Translation: CASSHGSSYNEQFF. This rearrangement joins TRBV4-1 to TRBJ2-1; the D gene is possibly TRBD2 (5 bases). In germline, CDR1 is MGHRA, CDR2 YSYEKL. CDR3 length: 14 residues. Trimming took off 3 bases at V and 0 bases at J, with 6 bases between the two ends.

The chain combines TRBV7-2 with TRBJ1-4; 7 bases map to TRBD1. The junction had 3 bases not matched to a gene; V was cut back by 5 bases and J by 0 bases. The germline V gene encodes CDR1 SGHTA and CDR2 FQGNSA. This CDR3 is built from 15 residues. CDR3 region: CASSPDRATNEKLFF. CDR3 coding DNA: TGTGCCAGCAGCCCCGACAGGGCAACTAATGAAAAACTGTTTTTT.

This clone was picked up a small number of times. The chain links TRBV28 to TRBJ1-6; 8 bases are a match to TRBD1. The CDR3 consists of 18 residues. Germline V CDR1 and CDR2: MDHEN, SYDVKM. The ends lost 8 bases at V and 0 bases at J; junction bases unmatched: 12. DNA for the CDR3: TGTGCCAGCCATGACAGGGGACTACGAAGCTCCTATAATTCACCCCTCCACTTT. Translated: CASHDRGLRSSYNSPLHF.

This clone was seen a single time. The CDR3 sequence: CASSGAGGPDTQYF. The DNA of the CDR3 is TGTGCCAGCAGCGGAGCGGGCGGGCCAGATACGCAGTATTTT. The rearrangement links TRBV7-3 to TRBJ2-3; possible D gene TRBD2, 6 bases. V was clipped by 5 bases and J by 4 bases, with 13 bases between them. CDR3 size: 14 residues. The germline CDR1 and CDR2 sequences are SGHTA and FQGTGA.

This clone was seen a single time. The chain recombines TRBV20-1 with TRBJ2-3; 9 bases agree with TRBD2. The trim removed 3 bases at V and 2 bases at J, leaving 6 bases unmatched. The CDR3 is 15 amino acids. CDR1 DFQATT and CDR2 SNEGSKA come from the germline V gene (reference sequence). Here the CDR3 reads CSASMRGGTTDTQYF. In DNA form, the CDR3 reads TGCAGTGCTAGTATGCGGGGGGGCACCACAGATACGCAGTATTTT.

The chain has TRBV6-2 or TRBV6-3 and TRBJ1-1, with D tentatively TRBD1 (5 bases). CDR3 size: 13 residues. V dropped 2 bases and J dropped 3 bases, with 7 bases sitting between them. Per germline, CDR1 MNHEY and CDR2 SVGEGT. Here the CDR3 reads CASSYKGYTEAFF. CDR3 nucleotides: TGTGCCAGCAGTTACAAGGGGTACACTGAAGCTTTCTTT.

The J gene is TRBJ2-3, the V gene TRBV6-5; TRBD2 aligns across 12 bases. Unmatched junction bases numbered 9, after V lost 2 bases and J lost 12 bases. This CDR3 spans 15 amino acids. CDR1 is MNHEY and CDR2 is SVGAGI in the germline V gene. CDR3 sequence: CASSYASGGANLQYF. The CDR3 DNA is TGTGCCAGCAGTTACGCTAGCGGGGGGGCAAATCTTCAGTATTTT.

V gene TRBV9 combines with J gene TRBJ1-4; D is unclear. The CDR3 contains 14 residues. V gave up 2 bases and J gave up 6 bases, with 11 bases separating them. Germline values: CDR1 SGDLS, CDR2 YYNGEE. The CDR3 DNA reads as TGTGCCAGCAGCGTCTGGCAGTCCTATGAAAAACTGTTTTTT. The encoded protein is CASSVWQSYEKLFF.

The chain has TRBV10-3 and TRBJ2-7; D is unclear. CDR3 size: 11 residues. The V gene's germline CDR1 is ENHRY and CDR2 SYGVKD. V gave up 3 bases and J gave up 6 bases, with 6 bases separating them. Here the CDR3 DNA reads TGTGCCATCAGTGATACGAGCGAGCAGTACTTC. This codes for CAISDTSEQYF.

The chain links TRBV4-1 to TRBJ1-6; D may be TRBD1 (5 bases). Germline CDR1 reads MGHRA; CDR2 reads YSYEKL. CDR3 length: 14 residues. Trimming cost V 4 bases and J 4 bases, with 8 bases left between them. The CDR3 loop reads CASSLQGYNSPLHF. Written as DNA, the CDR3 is TGCGCCAGCAGCCTCCAGGGTTATAATTCACCCCTCCACTTT.